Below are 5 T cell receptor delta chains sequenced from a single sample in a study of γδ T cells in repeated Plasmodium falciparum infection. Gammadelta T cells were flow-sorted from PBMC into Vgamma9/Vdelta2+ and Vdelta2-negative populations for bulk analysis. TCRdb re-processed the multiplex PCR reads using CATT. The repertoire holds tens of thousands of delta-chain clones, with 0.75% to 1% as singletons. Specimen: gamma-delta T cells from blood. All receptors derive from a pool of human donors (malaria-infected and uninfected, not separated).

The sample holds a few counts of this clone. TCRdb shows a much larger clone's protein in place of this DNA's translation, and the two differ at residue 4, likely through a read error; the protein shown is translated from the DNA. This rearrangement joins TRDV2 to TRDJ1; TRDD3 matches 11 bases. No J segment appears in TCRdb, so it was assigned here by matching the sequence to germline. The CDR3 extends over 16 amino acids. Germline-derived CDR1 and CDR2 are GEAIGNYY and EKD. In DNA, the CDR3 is TGTGCCTGTAACACGATGGGGGATACGGACACCGATAAACTCATCTTT. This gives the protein CACNTMGDTDTDKLIF.

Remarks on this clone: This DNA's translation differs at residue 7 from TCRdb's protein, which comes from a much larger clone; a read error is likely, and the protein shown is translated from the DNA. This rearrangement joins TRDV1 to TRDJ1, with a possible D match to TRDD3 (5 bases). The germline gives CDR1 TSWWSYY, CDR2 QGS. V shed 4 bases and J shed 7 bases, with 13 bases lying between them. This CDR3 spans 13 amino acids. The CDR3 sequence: CALGVLEDAKLIF. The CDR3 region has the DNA TGTGCTCTTGGGGTACTGGAGGACGCTAAACTCATCTTT.

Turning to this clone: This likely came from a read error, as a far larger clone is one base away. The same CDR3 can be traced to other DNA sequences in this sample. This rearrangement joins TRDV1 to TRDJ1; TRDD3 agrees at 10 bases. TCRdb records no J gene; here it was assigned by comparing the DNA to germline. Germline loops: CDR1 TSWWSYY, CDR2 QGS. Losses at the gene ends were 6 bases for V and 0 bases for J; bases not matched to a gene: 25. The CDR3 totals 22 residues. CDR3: CALGLLPIRYWGMIGYTDKLIF. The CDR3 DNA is TGTGCTCTTGGCCTACTCCCTATTCGATACTGGGGGATGATAGGTTACACCGATAAACTCATCTTT.

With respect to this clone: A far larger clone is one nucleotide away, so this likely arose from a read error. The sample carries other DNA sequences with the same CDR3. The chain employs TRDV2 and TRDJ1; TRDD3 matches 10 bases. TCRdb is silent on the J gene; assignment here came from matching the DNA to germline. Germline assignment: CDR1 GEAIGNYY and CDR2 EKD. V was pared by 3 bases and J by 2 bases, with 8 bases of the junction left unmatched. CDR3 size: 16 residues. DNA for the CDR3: TGTGCCTGTGACCCTCTGGGGGATAAGTATACCGATAAACTCATCTTT. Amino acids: CACDPLGDKYTDKLIF.

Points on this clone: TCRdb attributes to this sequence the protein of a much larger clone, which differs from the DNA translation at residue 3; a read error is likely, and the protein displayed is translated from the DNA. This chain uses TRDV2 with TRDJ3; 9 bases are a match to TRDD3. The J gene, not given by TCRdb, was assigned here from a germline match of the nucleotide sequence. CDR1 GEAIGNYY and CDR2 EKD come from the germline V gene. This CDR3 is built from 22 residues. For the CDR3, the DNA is TGTGCCCGTGACACCGTGGACATTACTGGGGGACAAAGCTCCTGGGACACCCGACAGATGTTTTTC. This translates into CARDTVDITGGQSSWDTRQMFF.